This T cell receptor beta chain was retrieved from a study of shared clonotypes between healthy human individuals. The CDR3 is 16 residues long. The trim removed 2 bases at V and 7 bases at J, leaving 9 bases unmatched. Germline loops: CDR1 SGHTA, CDR2 FQGNSA. This clone was counted only a few times. Assay: immunoSEQ multiplex PCR; the TCRdb copy retains only in-frame clones and omits some. The table shows some 500,000 clones, with approximately 77% occurring only once. This TCR derives from a woman between 35 and 50 years old in good health. Some clones in this sample may be carry-over from other donors' samples. Sample: PBMCs. The chain uses TRBV7-2 and TRBJ2-7, with 12 bases aligning to TRBD2. This chain's CDR3 is CASSLSRGLAGREQYF. In DNA, the CDR3 is TGTGCCAGCAGCTTATCCCGGGGACTAGCGGGCAGGGAGCAGTACTTC.